This T cell receptor beta chain was captured in a study of T cell repertoires in cytomegalovirus infection (dated by TCRdb to about 2019). At the level of the whole study: Donor HLA type was relevant to the analysis, because carriage of CMV infection together with the matching HLA type was indicated by public TCR beta signatures.

This clonotype was observed a handful of times. Its cognate antigen has yet to be identified. No base qualities exist here, and no much larger clone lies one base off it. Sequenced on an Illumina HiSeq 1500. TCRdb redid the processing of the public reads, applying fastp at Q25 and MiXCR, and retained in-frame beta chains. Each entry merges the rows of one CDR3 protein and shows their most common DNA and genes. The sample table shows about 400,000 distinct CDR3 sequences, and over 15% are seen once. The ten largest account for around 9.3% of the sample. CDR1 and CDR2, looked up from the germline V gene (reference sequence), are MNHNY and SVGAGI. V is trimmed back by 0 bases and J by 7 bases, and the junction contains 7 bases that no gene match accounts for. The CDR3 goes from the cysteine to the phenylalanine over 15 residues. Just CDR3 DNA is preserved here, 45 bases in frame from base 1. Results the study describes overall, beyond this receptor: The ex vivo response was dominated by HLA-C-restricted CMV-specific TCR beta clonotypes, which also provided the single most frequent clonotype in two of eight donors. In both this cohort and an independent cohort of approximately 350 donors, the cumulative frequency of public TCR beta family members distinguished carriers of CMV infection plus the relevant HLA type.

Sequenced material: PBMCs. This chain joins TRBV6-6 to TRBJ1-2; TRBD1 aligns with 8 central bases. The receptor was derived from a human donor in good health (CMV status not recorded). Some clones in this sample may be carry-over from other donors' samples. The DNA is TGTGCCAGCAGTTACTCCAATTCAGGGGGCGGTGGCTACACCTTC. Its product reads: CASSYSNSGGGGYTF.